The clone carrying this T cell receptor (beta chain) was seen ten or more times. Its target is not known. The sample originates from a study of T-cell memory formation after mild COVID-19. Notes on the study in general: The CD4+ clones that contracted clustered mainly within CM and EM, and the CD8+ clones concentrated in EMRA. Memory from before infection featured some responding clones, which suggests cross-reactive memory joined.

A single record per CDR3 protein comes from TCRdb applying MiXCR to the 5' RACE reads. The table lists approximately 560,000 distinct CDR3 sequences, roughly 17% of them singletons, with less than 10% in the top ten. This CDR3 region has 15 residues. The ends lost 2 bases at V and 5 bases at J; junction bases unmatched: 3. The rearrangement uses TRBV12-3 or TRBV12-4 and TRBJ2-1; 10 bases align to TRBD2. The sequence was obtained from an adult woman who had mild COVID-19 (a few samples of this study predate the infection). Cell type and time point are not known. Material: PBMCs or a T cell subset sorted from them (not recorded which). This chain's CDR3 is CASSLTGTSDNEQFF. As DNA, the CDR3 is TGTGCCAGCAGTTTAACCGGGACTAGCGACAATGAGCAGTTCTTC.